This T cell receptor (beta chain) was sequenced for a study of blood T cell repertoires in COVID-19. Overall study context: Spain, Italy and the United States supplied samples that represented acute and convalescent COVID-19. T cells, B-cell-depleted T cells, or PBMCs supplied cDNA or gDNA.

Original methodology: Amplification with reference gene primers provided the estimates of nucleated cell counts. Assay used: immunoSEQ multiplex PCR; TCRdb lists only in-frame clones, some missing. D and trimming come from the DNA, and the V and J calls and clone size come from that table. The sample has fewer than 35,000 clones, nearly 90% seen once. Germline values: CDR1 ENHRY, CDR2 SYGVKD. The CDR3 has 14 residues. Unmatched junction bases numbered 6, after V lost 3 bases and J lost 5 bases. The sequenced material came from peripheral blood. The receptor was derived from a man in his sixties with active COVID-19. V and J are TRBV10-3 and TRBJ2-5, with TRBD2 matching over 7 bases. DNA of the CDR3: TGTGCCATCAGTGACAGCGGGGCGGTTGAGACCCAGTACTTC. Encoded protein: CAISDSGAVETQYF.